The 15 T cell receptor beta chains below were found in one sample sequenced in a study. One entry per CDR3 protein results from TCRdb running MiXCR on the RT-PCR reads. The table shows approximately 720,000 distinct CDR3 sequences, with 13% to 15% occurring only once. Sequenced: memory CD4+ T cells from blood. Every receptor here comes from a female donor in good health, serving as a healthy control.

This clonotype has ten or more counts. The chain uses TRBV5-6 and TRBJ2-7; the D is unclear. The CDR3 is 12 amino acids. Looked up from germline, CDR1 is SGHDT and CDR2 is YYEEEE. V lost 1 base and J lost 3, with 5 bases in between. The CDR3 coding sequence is TGTGCCAGCAGCTTGAAGGACTACGAGCAGTACTTC. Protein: CASSLKDYEQYF.

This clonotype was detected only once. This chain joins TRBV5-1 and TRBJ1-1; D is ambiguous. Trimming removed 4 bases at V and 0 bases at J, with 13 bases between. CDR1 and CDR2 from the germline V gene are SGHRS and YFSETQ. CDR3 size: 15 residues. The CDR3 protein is CASSPAGILNTEAFF. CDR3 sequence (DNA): TGCGCCAGCAGCCCGGCTGGGATTTTGAACACTGAAGCTTTCTTT.

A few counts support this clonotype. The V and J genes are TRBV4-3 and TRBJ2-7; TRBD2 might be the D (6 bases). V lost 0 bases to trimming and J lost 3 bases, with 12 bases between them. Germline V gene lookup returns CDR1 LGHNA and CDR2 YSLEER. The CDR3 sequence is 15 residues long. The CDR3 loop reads CASSQEVVGGYEQYF. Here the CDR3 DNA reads TGCGCCAGCAGCCAAGAAGTGGTGGGGGGCTACGAGCAGTACTTC.

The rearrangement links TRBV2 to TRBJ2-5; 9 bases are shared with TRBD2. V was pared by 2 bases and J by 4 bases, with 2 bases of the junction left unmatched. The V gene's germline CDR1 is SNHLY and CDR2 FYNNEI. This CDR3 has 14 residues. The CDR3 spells CASSELAGRETQYF. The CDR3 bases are TGTGCCAGCAGTGAACTAGCGGGGAGAGAGACCCAGTACTTC. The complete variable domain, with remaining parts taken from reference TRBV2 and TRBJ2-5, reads EPEVTQTPSHQVTQMGQEVILRCVPISNHLYFYWYRQILGQKVEFLVSFYNNEISEKSEIFDDQFSVERPDGSNFTLKIRSTKLEDSAMYFCASSELAGRETQYFGPGTRLLVL.

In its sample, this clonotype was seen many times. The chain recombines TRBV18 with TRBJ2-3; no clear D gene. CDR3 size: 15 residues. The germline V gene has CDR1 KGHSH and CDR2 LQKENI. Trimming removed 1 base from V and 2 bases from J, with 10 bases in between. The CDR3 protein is CASSPLPVDTDTQYF. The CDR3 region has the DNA TGTGCCAGCTCACCACTTCCTGTAGACACAGATACGCAGTATTTT.

The CDR3 nucleotides are TGTGCCAGCAGTGAAGGTACCAGCCCGAACACTGAAGCTTTCTTT. Protein: CASSEGTSPNTEAFF. This rearrangement joins TRBV6-1 to TRBJ1-1; no definite D call. The germline V and J ends were trimmed by 1 base and 1 base, with 10 bases remaining between them. In germline, CDR1 is MNHNS, CDR2 SASEGT. This CDR3 contains 15 residues.

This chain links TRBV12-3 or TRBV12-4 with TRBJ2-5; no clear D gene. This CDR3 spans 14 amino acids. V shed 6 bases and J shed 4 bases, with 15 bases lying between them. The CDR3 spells CASRPTRNLETQYF. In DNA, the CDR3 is TGTGCCAGCAGGCCAACCCGTAATTTAGAGACCCAGTACTTC.

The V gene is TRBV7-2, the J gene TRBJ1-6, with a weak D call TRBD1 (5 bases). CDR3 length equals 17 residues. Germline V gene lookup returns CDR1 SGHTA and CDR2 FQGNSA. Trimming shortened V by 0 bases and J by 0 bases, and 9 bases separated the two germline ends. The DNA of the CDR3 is TGTGCCAGCAGCTTAGCCGGGGCGAGCTCCTATAATTCACCCCTCCACTTT. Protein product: CASSLAGASSYNSPLHF.

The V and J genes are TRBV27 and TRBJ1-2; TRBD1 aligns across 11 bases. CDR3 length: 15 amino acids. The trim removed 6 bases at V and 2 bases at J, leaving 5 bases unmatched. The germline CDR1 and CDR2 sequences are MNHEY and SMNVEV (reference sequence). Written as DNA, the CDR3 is TGTGCCAGCAGACCCGGACAGGGGGCGAACTATGGCTACACCTTC. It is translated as CASRPGQGANYGYTF.

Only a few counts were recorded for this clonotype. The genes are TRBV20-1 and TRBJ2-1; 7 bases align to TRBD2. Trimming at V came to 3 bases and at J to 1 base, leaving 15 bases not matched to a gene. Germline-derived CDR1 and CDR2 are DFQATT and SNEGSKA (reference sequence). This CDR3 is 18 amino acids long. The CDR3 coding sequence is TGCAGTGCTAGTATTGGGGGGGGACCAGCCCATTCCTACAATGAGCAGTTCTTC. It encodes CSASIGGGPAHSYNEQFF.

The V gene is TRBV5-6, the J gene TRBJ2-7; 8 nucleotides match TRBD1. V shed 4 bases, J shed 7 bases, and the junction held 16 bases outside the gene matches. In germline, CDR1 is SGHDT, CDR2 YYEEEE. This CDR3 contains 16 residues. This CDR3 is CASSRGTGSPVGEQYF. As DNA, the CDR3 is TGTGCCAGCAGCCGCGGGACAGGCTCCCCTGTTGGGGAGCAGTACTTC.

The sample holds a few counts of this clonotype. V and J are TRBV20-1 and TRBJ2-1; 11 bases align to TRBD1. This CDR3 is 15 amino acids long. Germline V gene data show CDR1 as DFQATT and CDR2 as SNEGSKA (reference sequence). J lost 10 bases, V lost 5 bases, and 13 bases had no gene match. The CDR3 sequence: CSAPRGDRGTKEQFF. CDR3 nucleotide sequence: TGCAGTGCTCCGCGGGGGGACAGGGGGACTAAGGAGCAGTTCTTC.

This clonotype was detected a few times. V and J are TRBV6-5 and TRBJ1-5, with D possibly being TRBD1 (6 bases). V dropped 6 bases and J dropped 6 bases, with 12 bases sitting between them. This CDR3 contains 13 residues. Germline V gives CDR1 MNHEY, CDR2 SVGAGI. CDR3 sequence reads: CASSQYRAQPQHF. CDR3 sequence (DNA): TGTGCCAGCAGCCAATACAGGGCTCAGCCCCAGCATTTT.

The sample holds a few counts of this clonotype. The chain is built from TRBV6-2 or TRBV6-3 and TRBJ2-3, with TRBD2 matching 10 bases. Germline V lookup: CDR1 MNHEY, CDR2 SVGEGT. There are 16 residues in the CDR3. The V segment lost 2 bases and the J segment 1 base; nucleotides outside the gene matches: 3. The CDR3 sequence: CASSYRGTSGTDTQYF. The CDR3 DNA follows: TGTGCCAGCAGTTACCGGGGGACTAGCGGCACAGATACGCAGTATTTT.

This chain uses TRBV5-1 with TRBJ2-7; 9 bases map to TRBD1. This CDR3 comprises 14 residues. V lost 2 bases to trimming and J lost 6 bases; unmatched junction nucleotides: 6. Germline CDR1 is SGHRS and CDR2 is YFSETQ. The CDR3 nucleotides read TGCGCCAGCAGCTTAGGGACAGGGACGGGCGAGCAGTACTTC. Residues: CASSLGTGTGEQYF.